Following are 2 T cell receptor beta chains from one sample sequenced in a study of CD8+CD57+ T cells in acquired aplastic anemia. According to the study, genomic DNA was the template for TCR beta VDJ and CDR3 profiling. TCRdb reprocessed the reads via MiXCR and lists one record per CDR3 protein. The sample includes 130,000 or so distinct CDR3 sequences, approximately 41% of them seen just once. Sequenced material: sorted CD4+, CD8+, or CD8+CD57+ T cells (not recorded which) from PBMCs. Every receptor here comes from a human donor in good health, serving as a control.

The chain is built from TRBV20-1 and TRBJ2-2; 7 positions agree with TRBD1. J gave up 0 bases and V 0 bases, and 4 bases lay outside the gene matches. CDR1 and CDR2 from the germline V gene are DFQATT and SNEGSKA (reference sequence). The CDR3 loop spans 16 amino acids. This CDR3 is CSARDVGQTNTGELFF. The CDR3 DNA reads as TGCAGTGCTAGAGATGTGGGACAGACGAACACCGGGGAGCTGTTTTTT.

The CDR3, as DNA: TGTGCCAGCAGCCCCTGGGGGGCTAGCGGGGCGTACAATGAGCAGTTCTTC. Translation gives CASSPWGASGAYNEQFF. This chain joins TRBV25-1 and TRBJ2-1, with TRBD2 identical over 9 bases. Germline assignment: CDR1 MGHDK and CDR2 SYGVNS. Trimming at V came to 6 bases and at J to 4 bases, leaving 13 bases not matched to a gene. This CDR3 is built from 17 residues.